This T cell receptor beta chain derives from a study of prognosis after radiotherapy for stage I lung cancer. Using two-round multiplex PCR, the authors amplified TCR beta CDR3 from genomic DNA. TRBV and TRBJ genes each had their own specific primers in first-round PCR. TCRdb used MiXCR to reprocess the multiplex PCR reads, holding one entry per CDR3 protein. The sample yields roughly 20,000 distinct CDR3 sequences, roughly 47% seen once. Study conclusions and caveats: Between patients with and without metastases, TRBV and TRBJ gene usage reportedly differed.

This clonotype is deemed medium-sized. Its antigen is not identified. CDR1 is DFQATT, CDR2 SNEGSKA, per germline (reference sequence). The CDR3 has 15 amino acids. Trimming took 0 bases from V and 1 from J, leaving 9 bases between them. This specimen consisted of PBMCs, obtained before or after stereotactic body radiation therapy (not recorded which). This TCR was recovered from a donor aged 50 or older with non-small cell lung cancer. The chain is built from TRBV20-1 and TRBJ2-2; no clear D. Written as DNA, the CDR3 is TGCAGTGCTAGAGACCAGGATCTGAACACCGGGGAGCTGTTTTTT. This translates into CSARDQDLNTGELFF.